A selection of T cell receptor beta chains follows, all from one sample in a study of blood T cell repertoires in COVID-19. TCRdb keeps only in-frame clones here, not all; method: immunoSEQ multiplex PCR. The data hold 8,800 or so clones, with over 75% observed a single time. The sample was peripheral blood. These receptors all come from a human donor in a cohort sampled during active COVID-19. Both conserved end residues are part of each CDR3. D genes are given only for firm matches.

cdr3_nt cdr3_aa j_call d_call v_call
TGTGCCAGCAGCCGAAGCCGGGACTGGTGGTACTTC CASSRSRDWWYF TRBJ2-7 . TRBV21-1
TGTGCCAGTAGTATCCCAGGGAACACCGGGGAGCTGTTTTTT CASSIPGNTGELFF TRBJ2-2 . TRBV19
TGTGCCAGCAGTTACTCGGACAGGAGAACCTACGAGCAGTACTTC CASSYSDRRTYEQYF TRBJ2-7 TRBD1 TRBV6-6
TGTGCCAGCAAGACAGGCCCCTCGGGGAATGAGCAGTTCTTC CASKTGPSGNEQFF TRBJ2-1 . TRBV2
TGTGCCAGCAGTTTTTTCCGGGGGGGCTCTGGAAACACCATATATTTT CASSFFRGGSGNTIYF TRBJ1-3 . TRBV28
TGCGCCAGCATCCCGGGGCCTAGCGGGAGGGTACACAATGAGCAGTTCTTC CASIPGPSGRVHNEQFF TRBJ2-1 TRBD2 TRBV5-1
TGTGCCAGCAGCTTAGTTCCGCCAGGCTCCCTCTACGAGCAGTACTTC CASSLVPPGSLYEQYF TRBJ2-7 . TRBV7-9
TGTGCCAGCAGGCAGGGGATTGCCTACGAGCAGTACTTC CASRQGIAYEQYF TRBJ2-7 . TRBV28
TGTGCCAGCAGCGCACTAGCGGGAGGGCACTACGAGCAGTACTTC CASSALAGGHYEQYF TRBJ2-7 TRBD2 TRBV6-5
TGCGCCAGCAGTGAGGGGCCCGGGGGACAGGGGAGCTCCTACGAGCAGTACTTC CASSEGPGGQGSSYEQYF TRBJ2-7 TRBD1 TRBV10-1
TGTGCCAGCAACTCAGGGGTCTACGAGCAGTACTTC CASNSGVYEQYF TRBJ2-7 . TRBV28
TGCGCCAGCAGCCCCCCCACAGGGGCGATTAATGAAAAACTGTTTTTT CASSPPTGAINEKLFF TRBJ1-4 TRBD1 TRBV4-1
TGTGCCAGCAGTGAATATGTGGGGGGATACGAGCAGTACTTC CASSEYVGGYEQYF TRBJ2-7 . TRBV6-1
TGTGCCAGCAGCCAACTAGCGGGAGCGAACACCGGGGAGCTGTTTTTT CASSQLAGANTGELFF TRBJ2-2 TRBD2 TRBV14